A single sample is the source of the 6 T cell receptor beta chains below, sequenced in a study of cytomegalovirus exposure and HLA in healthy donors. 13 Jbeta primers and 60 Vbeta primers were used for the PCR. TCRdb's copy holds only in-frame clones and misses some; the assay was immunoSEQ multiplex PCR. The sample holds 280,000 or so clones; roughly 90% are singletons and the top ten take roughly 2%. Sequencing used PBMCs. These receptors came from a woman younger than 35 in good health and CMV-seronegative.

The genes are TRBV5-4 and TRBJ1-1; possibly TRBD1 for D (5 bases). The CDR3 has 16 residues. Trimming took 3 bases from V and 1 from J, leaving 16 bases between them. Germline V CDR1 and CDR2: SGHNT, YYREEE (reference sequence). The CDR3 coding sequence is TGTGCCAGCAGCTCGCCCGGGAGGGGTGAGAACACTGAAGCTTTCTTT. Its translation is CASSSPGRGENTEAFF.

The chain recombines TRBV5-1 with TRBJ1-1, with 7 bases aligning to TRBD1. The length of the CDR3 is 18 residues. V lost 0 bases to trimming and J lost 1 base; unmatched junction nucleotides: 12. CDR1 is SGHRS and CDR2 is YFSETQ in the germline V gene. CDR3 DNA: TGCGCCAGCAGCTTGGAACATCACAGGGGCCTATCGAACACTGAAGCTTTCTTT. This gives the protein CASSLEHHRGLSNTEAFF.

The gene calls are TRBV5-1 and TRBJ2-5; tentative D call: TRBD1 (5 bases). The DNA end lines up better with TRBJ2-7; the J call may be wrong. The CDR3 covers 12 residues. Germline V gene data show CDR1 as SGHRS and CDR2 as YFSETQ. Written as DNA, the CDR3 is TGCGCCAGCAGCTTCCAGGGCTACGAGCAGTACTTC. This codes for CASSFQGYEQYF.

The chain recombines TRBV28 with TRBJ1-4, with D unresolved. V shed 5 bases and J shed 0 bases, with 10 bases lying between them. Germline CDR1 reads MDHEN; CDR2 reads SYDVKM. This CDR3 region has 15 residues. As DNA, the CDR3 is TGTGCCAGCAGTGGGTTACGGGCAACTAATGAAAAACTGTTTTTT. This encodes CASSGLRATNEKLFF.

CDR3: CASSSYFSRDRGTEAFF. The CDR3 region has the DNA TGTGCCAGCAGCTCCTATTTCAGCAGGGACAGGGGAACTGAAGCTTTCTTT. V gene TRBV7-9 combines with J gene TRBJ1-1; TRBD1 matches 10 bases. The CDR3 consists of 17 residues. Per germline, CDR1 SEHNR and CDR2 FQNEAQ (reference sequence). J gave up 5 bases and V 4 bases, and 13 bases lay outside the gene matches.

This chain links TRBV7-9 with TRBJ2-7; D is unclear. This CDR3 region has 12 residues. Germline CDR1 reads SEHNR; CDR2 reads FQNEAQ (reference sequence). Trimming cost V 3 bases and J 3 bases, with 6 bases left between them. This CDR3 reads CASSLADYEQYF. The CDR3 nucleotides read TGTGCCAGCAGCTTGGCAGACTACGAGCAGTACTTC.